The 15 T cell receptor beta chains presented below share a single source sample, sequenced in a study of OX40 agonist ivuxolimab in advanced cancers. Data came from immunoSEQ multiplex PCR; TCRdb stores just in-frame clones and leaves some out. Of approximately 18,000 clones in the sample, approximately 80% are singletons; the top ten hold 40% to 50%. The input for sequencing was CD4+ or CD8+ T cells sorted from blood, taken in a trial of the OX40 agonist ivuxolimab. These TCRs come from an adult with an advanced solid tumor such as melanoma, head and neck, liver or kidney cancer.

The V call is TRBV11-2, the J call TRBJ2-5, with TRBD2 matching 8 bases. V was pared by 5 bases and J by 2 bases, with 19 bases of the junction left unmatched. CDR3 length: 19 residues. Germline assignment: CDR1 SGHAT and CDR2 FQNNGV. CDR3 in amino acids: CASSAWGRGEVRDQETQYF. The CDR3 DNA is TGTGCCAGCAGCGCCTGGGGGCGGGGGGAAGTAAGGGATCAAGAGACCCAGTACTTC.

This clone has just a few counts. The V call is TRBV7-6, the J call TRBJ1-2; possibly TRBD1 for D (5 bases). The length of the CDR3 is 17 residues. CDR1 and CDR2 from the germline V gene are SGHVS and FNYEAQ. V lost 1 base, J lost 8 bases, and 23 bases lay in between. The CDR3 bases are TGTGCCAGCAGCTTAGGAGCCGGGACCGGGCTTTCTGGCGGCTACACCTTC. Residues: CASSLGAGTGLSGGYTF. Together with reference TRBV7-6 and TRBJ1-2, the CDR3 gives the full variable domain: GAGVSQSPRYKVTKRGQDVALRCDPISGHVSLYWYRQALGQGPEFLTYFNYEAQQDKSGLPNDRFSAERPEGSISTLTIQRTEQRDSAMYRCASSLGAGTGLSGGYTFGSGTRLTVV.

V gene TRBV5-1 combines with J gene TRBJ2-2; tentatively, D is TRBD2 (5 bases). The germline CDR1 and CDR2 sequences are SGHRS and YFSETQ. The CDR3 is 14 residues long. Trimming took 6 bases from V and 0 from J, leaving 9 bases between them. Written as DNA, the CDR3 is TGCGCCAGCAACACGGGATCGAACACCGGGGAGCTGTTTTTT. It encodes CASNTGSNTGELFF. Based on the CDR3 plus reference TRBV5-1 and TRBJ2-2, the full variable domain is KAGVTQTPRYLIKTRGQQVTLSCSPISGHRSVSWYQQTPGQGLQFLFEYFSETQRNKGNFPGRFSGRQFSNSRSEMNVSTLELGDSALYLCASNTGSNTGELFFGEGSRLTVL.

This chain links TRBV6-1 with TRBJ1-2; a possible D gene is TRBD1 (6 bases). Germline V gene data show CDR1 as MNHNS and CDR2 as SASEGT. V gave up 10 bases and J gave up 5 bases, with 17 bases separating them. This CDR3 region has 13 residues. In DNA form, the CDR3 reads TGTGCCATCATCCCAACAGGGTTTTATGGCTACACCTTC. Its protein is CAIIPTGFYGYTF.

Only a few counts were recorded for this clone. The chain has TRBV5-4 and TRBJ2-1; the match to TRBD1 covers 7 bases. J was trimmed by 9 bases and V by 2 bases; bases with no gene match: 5. CDR3 length equals 13 residues. CDR1 and CDR2 from the germline V gene are SGHNT and YYREEE (reference sequence). CDR3 in amino acids: CASSFRQGREQFF. In nucleotides, the CDR3 is TGTGCCAGCAGCTTTAGACAGGGTCGTGAGCAGTTCTTC.

J is TRBJ1-1 and V is TRBV28; D call uncertain. Germline CDR1 reads MDHEN; CDR2 reads SYDVKM. V shed 10 bases and J shed 6 bases, with 21 bases lying between them. This CDR3 has 14 amino acids. CDR3 residues: CATTLVSRAAEAFF. The CDR3 DNA sequence: TGTGCCACCACGTTGGTTAGTCGGGCCGCTGAAGCTTTCTTT.

The rearrangement links TRBV19 to TRBJ1-1, with TRBD1 as a possible D gene (6 bases). The V and J ends lost 5 bases and 5 bases respectively, with 15 bases between them. CDR1 and CDR2 (germline): LNHDA, SQIVND (reference sequence). This CDR3 contains 14 residues. This CDR3 is CASSFGTGRTEAFF. The CDR3 DNA reads TGTGCCAGTAGTTTCGGCACAGGGCGGACTGAAGCTTTCTTT.

The chain combines TRBV29-1 with TRBJ2-1; 13 bases agree with TRBD2. Germline trimming cut 7 bases from V and 1 base from J; bases unmatched to any gene: 10. From germline, CDR1 is SQVTM and CDR2 ANQGSEA. CDR3 length: 17 amino acids. CDR3 region: CSGHGLAGEPSYNEQFF. As DNA, the CDR3 is TGCAGCGGGCACGGACTAGCGGGAGAACCATCCTACAATGAGCAGTTCTTC.

The V and J genes are TRBV4-2 and TRBJ2-1, with 9 bases identical to TRBD2. V trimming: 1 base; J trimming: 4 bases; junction bases outside the gene matches: 2. Per the germline V gene, CDR1 is LGHNA and CDR2 is YNFKEQ. The length of the CDR3 is 15 residues. CDR3 loop: CASSQASGEYNEQFF. In DNA, the CDR3 is TGTGCCAGCAGCCAAGCTAGCGGGGAGTACAATGAGCAGTTCTTC.

The chain employs TRBV18 and TRBJ2-7, with 8 bases matching TRBD2. The J segment lost 7 bases and the V segment lost 6 bases, leaving 8 bases of the junction unmatched. The germline V gene has CDR1 KGHSH and CDR2 LQKENI. The CDR3 extends over 13 amino acids. The CDR3 spells CASSAGGPGEQYF. In nucleotides, the CDR3 is TGTGCCAGCTCGGCGGGAGGACCCGGGGAGCAGTACTTC. The full variable domain, its missing parts supplied by reference TRBV18 and TRBJ2-7, is NAGVMQNPRHLVRRRGQEARLRCSPMKGHSHVYWYRQLPEEGLKFMVYLQKENIIDESGMPKERFSAEFPKEGPSILRIQQVVRGDSAAYFCASSAGGPGEQYFGPGTRLTVT.

This clone came up many times. This chain uses TRBV7-6 with TRBJ2-7; D uncertain. Germline loops: CDR1 SGHVS, CDR2 FNYEAQ. The ends were cut back, 4 bases at V and 5 bases at J, with 9 bases in the middle. The CDR3 consists of 12 residues. CDR3 in amino acids: CASSWMTDEQYF. CDR3 bases: TGTGCCAGCAGCTGGATGACTGACGAGCAGTACTTC.

CDR3 in DNA: TGTGCCAGCAGCCAAGTGCGAGGGAGTGGGGAGACCCAGTACTTC. Its protein product is CASSQVRGSGETQYF. J is TRBJ2-5 and V is TRBV4-2; D may be TRBD2 (5 bases). CDR3 length equals 15 residues. V was clipped by 1 base and J by 5 bases, with 14 bases between them. CDR1 is LGHNA, CDR2 YNFKEQ, per germline.

The chain recombines TRBV19 with TRBJ1-1, with 8 bases matching TRBD1. Losses at the gene ends were 5 bases for V and 4 bases for J; bases not matched to a gene: 3. This CDR3 comprises 13 residues. The germline V gene has CDR1 LNHDA and CDR2 SQIVND (reference sequence). The CDR3 sequence: CASSAQGGTEAFF. CDR3 DNA sequence: TGTGCCAGTAGTGCACAGGGGGGCACTGAAGCTTTCTTT. The variable domain in full, completed from reference TRBV19 and TRBJ1-1, reads DGGITQSPKYLFRKEGQNVTLSCEQNLNHDAMYWYRQDPGQGLRLIYYSQIVNDFQKGDIAEGYSVSREKKESFPLTVTSAQKNPTAFYLCASSAQGGTEAFFGQGTRLTVV.

V gene TRBV5-4 combines with J gene TRBJ2-7, with 7 bases lining up with TRBD1. Per germline, CDR1 SGHNT and CDR2 YYREEE (reference sequence). The CDR3 is 13 residues long. V dropped 4 bases and J dropped 6; count of bases not matched to a gene: 7. The CDR3 DNA reads TGTGCCAGCAGCCCCACAGGGGCGTCCGAGCAGTACTTC. It specifies CASSPTGASEQYF.

The genes are TRBV27 and TRBJ2-7; 10 bases match TRBD2. V was clipped by 5 bases and J by 1 base; unmatched bases: 8. CDR1 and CDR2 (germline): MNHEY, SMNVEV (reference sequence). This CDR3 is built from 16 residues. The CDR3 sequence is CASSVSLAGVSYEQYF. The CDR3 nucleotides are TGTGCCAGCAGTGTGTCCCTAGCGGGGGTATCCTACGAGCAGTACTTC.